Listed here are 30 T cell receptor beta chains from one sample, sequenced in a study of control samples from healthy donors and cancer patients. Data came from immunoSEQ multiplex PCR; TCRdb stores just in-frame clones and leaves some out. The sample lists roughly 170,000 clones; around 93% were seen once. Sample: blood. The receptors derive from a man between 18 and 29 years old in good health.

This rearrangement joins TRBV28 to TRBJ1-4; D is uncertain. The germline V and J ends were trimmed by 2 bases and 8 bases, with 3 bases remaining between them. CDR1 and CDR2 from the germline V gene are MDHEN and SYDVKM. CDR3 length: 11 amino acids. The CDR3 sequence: CASSLEEKLFF. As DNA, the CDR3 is TGTGCCAGCAGTTTAGAGGAAAAACTGTTTTTT.

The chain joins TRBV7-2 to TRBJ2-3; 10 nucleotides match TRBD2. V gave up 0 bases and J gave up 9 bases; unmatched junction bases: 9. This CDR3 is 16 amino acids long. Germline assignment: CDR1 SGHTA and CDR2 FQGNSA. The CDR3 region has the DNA TGTGCCAGCAGCTTAGCGGCTAGCGGGGGTCGGGGGACGCAGTATTTT. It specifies CASSLAASGGRGTQYF.

CDR3 protein: CAWMTGQGPVGAFF. In DNA form, the CDR3 reads TGTGCCTGGATGACGGGACAGGGGCCGGTGGGAGCTTTCTTT. The rearrangement joins TRBV30 to TRBJ1-1; TRBD1 agrees at 10 bases. V lost 4 bases to trimming and J lost 10 bases; unmatched junction nucleotides: 12. The germline V gene encodes CDR1 GTSNPN and CDR2 SVGIG (reference sequence). The CDR3 is 14 amino acids.

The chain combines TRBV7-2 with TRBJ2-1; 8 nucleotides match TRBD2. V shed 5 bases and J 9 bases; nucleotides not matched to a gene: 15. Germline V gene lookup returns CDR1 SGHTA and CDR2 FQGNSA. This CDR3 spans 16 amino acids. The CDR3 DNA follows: TGTGCCAGCAGCCTACTCGGGGGGGCCGGGCTCACTGAGCAGTTCTTC. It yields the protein CASSLLGGAGLTEQFF.

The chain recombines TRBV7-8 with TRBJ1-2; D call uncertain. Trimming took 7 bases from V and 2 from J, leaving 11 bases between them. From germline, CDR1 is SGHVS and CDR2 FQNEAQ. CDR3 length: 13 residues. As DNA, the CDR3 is TGTGCCAGCACTAAGCACCCGAACTATGGCTACACCTTC. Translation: CASTKHPNYGYTF.

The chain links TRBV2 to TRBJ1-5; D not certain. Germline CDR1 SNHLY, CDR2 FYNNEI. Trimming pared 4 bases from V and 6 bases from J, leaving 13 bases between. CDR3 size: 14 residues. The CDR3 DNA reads TGTGCCAGCAGTGGGGCCTTGAAGAGTCAGCCCCAGCATTTT. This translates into CASSGALKSQPQHF.

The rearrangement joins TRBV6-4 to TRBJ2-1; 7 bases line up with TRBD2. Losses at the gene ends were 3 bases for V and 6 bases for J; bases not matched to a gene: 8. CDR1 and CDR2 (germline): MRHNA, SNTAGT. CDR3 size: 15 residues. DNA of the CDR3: TGTGCCAGCAGTGATGAAGCGGGGAGCTCCAATGAGCAGTTCTTC. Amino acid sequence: CASSDEAGSSNEQFF.

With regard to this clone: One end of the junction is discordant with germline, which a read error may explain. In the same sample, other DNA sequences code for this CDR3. The CDR3 spells CASSYRGGYGYTF. CDR3 nucleotides: TGTGCCAGTAGTTACAGGGGAGGGTATGGCTACACCTTC. This rearrangement joins TRBV6-5 to TRBJ1-2; 7 nucleotides align to TRBD1. Germline V CDR1 and CDR2: MNHEY, SVGAGI. The CDR3 is made up of 13 amino acids.

The CDR3: CASSFSGSGANVLTF. The CDR3 DNA reads as TGTGCCAGCAGCTTCAGCGGCTCTGGGGCCAACGTCCTGACTTTC. The gene calls are TRBV13 and TRBJ2-6, with D perhaps TRBD2 (5 bases). CDR3 length: 15 amino acids. Between the trimmed V and J ends, which lost 3 bases and 0 bases, there was a span of 6 bases. Germline CDR1 is PRHDT and CDR2 is FYEKMQ (reference sequence). Full variable domain (outside the CDR3, taken from reference TRBV13 and TRBJ2-6): AAGVIQSPRHLIKEKRETATLKCYPIPRHDTVYWYQQGPGQDPQFLISFYEKMQSDKGSIPDRFSAQQFSDYHSELNMSSLELGDSALYFCASSFSGSGANVLTFGAGSRLTVL.

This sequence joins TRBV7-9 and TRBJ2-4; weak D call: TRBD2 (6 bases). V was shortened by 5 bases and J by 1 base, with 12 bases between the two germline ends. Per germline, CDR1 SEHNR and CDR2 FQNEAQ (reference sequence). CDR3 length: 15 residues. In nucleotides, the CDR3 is TGTGCCAGCAGCCCCCCTGCGGGGGCCAAAAACATTCAGTACTTC. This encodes CASSPPAGAKNIQYF.

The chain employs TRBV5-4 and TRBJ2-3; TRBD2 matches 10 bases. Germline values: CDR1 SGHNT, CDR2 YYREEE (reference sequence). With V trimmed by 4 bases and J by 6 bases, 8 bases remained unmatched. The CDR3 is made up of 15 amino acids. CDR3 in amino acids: CASSLIAGGSDTQYF. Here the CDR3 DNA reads TGTGCCAGCAGCCTGATAGCGGGGGGCAGCGATACGCAGTATTTT.

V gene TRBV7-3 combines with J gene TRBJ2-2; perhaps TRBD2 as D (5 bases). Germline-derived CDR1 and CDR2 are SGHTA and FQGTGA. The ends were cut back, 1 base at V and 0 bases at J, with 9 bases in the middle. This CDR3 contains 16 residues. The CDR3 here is CASSLILGTNTGELFF. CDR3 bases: TGTGCCAGCAGCTTAATACTAGGAACGAACACCGGGGAGCTGTTTTTT.

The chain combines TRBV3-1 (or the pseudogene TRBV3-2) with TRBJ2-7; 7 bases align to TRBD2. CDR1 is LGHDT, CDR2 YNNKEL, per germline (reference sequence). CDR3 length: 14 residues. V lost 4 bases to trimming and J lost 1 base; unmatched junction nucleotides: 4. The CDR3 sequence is CASSPRDYSYEQYF. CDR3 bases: TGTGCCAGCAGCCCCCGGGACTATTCCTACGAGCAGTACTTC.

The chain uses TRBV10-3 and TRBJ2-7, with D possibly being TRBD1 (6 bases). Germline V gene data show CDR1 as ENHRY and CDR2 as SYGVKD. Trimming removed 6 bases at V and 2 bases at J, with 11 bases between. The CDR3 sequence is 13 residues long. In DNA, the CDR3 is TGTGCCATCAGCTACAGGGAAGCCTACGAGCAGTACTTC. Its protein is CAISYREAYEQYF.

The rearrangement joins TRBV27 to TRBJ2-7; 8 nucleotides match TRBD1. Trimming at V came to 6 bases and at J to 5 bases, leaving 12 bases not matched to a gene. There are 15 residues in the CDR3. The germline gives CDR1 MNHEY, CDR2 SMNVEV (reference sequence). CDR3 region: CASSLRGPWGDEQYF. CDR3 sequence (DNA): TGTGCCAGCAGCCTCAGGGGGCCCTGGGGCGACGAGCAGTACTTC.

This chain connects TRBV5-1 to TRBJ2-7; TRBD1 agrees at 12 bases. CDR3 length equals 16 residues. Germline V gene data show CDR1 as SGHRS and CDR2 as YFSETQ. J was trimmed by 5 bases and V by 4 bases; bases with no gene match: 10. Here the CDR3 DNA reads TGCGCCAGCAGCCAAGCTACCGGGACAGGGGGCAACGAGCAGTACTTC. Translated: CASSQATGTGGNEQYF.

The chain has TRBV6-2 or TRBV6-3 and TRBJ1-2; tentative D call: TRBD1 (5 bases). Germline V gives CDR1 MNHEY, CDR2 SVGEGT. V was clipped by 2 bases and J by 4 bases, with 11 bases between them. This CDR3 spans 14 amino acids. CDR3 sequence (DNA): TGTGCCAGCAGTTACGGGCAGGGCCGCTATGGCTACACCTTC. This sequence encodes CASSYGQGRYGYTF.

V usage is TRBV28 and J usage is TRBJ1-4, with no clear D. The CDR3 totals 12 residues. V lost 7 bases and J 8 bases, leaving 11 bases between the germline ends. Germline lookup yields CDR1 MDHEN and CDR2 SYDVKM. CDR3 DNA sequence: TGTGCCAGCATCTCGGGTGGCGAAAAACTGTTTTTT. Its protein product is CASISGGEKLFF.

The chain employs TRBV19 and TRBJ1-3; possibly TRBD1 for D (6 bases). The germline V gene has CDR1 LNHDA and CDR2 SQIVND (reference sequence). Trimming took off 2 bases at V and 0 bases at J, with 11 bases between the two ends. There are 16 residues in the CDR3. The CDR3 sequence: CASSIFSGASGNTIYF. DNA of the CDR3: TGTGCCAGTAGTATATTCTCAGGGGCCTCTGGAAACACCATATATTTT.

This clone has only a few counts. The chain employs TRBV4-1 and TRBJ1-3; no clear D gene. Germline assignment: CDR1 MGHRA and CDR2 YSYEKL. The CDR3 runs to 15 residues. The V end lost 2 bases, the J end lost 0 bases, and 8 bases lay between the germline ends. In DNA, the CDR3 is TGCGCCAGCAGCCAACCTCACCGCTCTGGAAACACCATATATTTT. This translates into CASSQPHRSGNTIYF.

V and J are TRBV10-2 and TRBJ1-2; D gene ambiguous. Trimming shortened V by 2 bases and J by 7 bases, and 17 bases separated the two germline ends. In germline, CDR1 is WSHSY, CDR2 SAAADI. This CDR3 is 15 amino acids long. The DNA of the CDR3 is TGCGCCAGCAGTGAGGCGGGCAGGCTAGAGGGTGGCTACACCTTC. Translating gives CASSEAGRLEGGYTF.

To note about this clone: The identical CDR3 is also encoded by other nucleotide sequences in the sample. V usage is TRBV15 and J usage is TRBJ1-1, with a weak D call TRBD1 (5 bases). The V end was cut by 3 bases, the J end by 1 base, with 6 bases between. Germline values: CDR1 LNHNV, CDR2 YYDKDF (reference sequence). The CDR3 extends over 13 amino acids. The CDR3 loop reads CATSRGGNTEAFF. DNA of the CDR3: TGTGCCACCAGCAGGGGGGGGAACACTGAAGCTTTCTTT.

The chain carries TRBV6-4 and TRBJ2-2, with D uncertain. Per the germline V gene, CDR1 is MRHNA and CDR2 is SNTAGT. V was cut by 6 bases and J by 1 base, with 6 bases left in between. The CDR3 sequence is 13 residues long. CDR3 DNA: TGTGCCAGCAGAGCCGTGAACACCGGGGAGCTGTTTTTT. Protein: CASRAVNTGELFF.

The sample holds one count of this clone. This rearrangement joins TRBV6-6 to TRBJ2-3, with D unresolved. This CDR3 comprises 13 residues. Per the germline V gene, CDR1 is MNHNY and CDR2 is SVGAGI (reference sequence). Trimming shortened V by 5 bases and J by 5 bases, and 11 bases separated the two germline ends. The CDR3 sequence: CASSPSSGDTQYF. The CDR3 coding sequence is TGTGCCAGCAGTCCCTCCTCCGGAGATACGCAGTATTTT.

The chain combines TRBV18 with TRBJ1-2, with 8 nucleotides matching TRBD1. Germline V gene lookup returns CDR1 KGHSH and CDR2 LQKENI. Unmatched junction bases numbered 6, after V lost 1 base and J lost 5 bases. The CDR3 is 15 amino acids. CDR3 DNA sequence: TGTGCCAGCTCACCACGGCAGGGGGCTGATTATGGCTACACCTTC. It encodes CASSPRQGADYGYTF. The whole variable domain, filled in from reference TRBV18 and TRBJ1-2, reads NAGVMQNPRHLVRRRGQEARLRCSPMKGHSHVYWYRQLPEEGLKFMVYLQKENIIDESGMPKERFSAEFPKEGPSILRIQQVVRGDSAAYFCASSPRQGADYGYTFGSGTRLTVV.

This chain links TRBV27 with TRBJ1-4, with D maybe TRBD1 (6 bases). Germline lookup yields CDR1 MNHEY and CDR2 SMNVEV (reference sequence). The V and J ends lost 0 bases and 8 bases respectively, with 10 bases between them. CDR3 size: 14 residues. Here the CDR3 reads CASSLSGGLEKLFF. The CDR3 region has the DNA TGTGCCAGCAGTTTATCGGGGGGCTTGGAAAAACTGTTTTTT.

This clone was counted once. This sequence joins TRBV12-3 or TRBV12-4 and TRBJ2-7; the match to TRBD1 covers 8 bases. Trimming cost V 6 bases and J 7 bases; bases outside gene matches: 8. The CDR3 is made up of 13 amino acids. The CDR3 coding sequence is TGTGCCAGCAGCAAAATAACAGGGGGAGAGCAGTACTTC. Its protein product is CASSKITGGEQYF.

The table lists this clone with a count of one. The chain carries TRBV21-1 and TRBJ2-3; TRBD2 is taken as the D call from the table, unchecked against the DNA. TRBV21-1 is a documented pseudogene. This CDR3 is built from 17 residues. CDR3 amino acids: CASSKDTLAREADTQYF. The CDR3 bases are TGTGCCAGCAGCAAAGACACGCTAGCGAGGGAGGCAGATACGCAGTATTTT.

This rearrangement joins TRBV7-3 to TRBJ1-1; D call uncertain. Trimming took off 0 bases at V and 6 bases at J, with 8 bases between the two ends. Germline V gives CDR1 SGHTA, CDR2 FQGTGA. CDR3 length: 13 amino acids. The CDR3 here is CASSLTPGSEAFF. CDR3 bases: TGTGCCAGCAGCTTAACCCCGGGATCTGAAGCTTTCTTT.

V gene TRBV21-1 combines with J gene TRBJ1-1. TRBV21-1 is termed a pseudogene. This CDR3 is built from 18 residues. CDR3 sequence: CASSKWKLRPLPNTEAFF. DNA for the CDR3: TGTGCCAGCAGCAAATGGAAATTGCGTCCGCTACCTAACACTGAAGCTTTCTTT.